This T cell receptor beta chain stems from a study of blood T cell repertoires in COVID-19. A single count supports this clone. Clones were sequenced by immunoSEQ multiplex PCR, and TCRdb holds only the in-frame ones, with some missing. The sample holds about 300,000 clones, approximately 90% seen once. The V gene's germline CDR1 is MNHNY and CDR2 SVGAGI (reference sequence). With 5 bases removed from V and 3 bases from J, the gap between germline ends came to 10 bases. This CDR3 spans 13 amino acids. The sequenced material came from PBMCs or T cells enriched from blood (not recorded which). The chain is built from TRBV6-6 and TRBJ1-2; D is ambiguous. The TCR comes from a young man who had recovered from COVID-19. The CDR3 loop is CASSHPQDYGYTF. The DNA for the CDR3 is TGTGCCAGCAGTCATCCTCAGGACTATGGCTACACCTTC.